The 23 T cell receptor beta chains in this list originate from one sample, sequenced in a study of cytomegalovirus exposure and HLA in healthy donors. Both 60 Vbeta primers and 13 Jbeta primers went into the PCR. Profiled with immunoSEQ multiplex PCR; TCRdb holds only in-frame clones, not every one. The table has 45,000 to 55,000 clones, 50% to 70% seen once. Material for sequencing was PBMCs. The receptors here all came from a human donor in good health.

This clone was seen just once. The V call is TRBV20-1, the J call TRBJ2-1, with D possibly being TRBD2 (6 bases). The length of the CDR3 is 10 residues. Germline values: CDR1 DFQATT, CDR2 SNEGSKA (reference sequence). Trimming removed 4 bases from V and 12 bases from J, with 10 bases in between. CDR3 amino acids: CSAKGTGQFF. The CDR3 nucleotides are TGCAGTGCTAAAGGGACTGGGCAGTTCTTC.

This clone occurred many times. The genes are TRBV6-5 and TRBJ1-1; a weak D match, TRBD1 (6 bases). Germline V gene lookup returns CDR1 MNHEY and CDR2 SVGAGI. This CDR3 is 13 amino acids long. Trimming pared 6 bases from V and 4 bases from J, leaving 12 bases between. CDR3: CASRKQGSTEAFF. The CDR3 nucleotides are TGTGCCAGCAGGAAGCAGGGGTCCACTGAAGCTTTCTTT.

The genes are TRBV19 and TRBJ2-7; 7 bases line up with TRBD1. Germline V lookup: CDR1 LNHDA, CDR2 SQIVND (reference sequence). The CDR3 sequence is 14 residues long. J was trimmed by 4 bases and V by 4 bases; bases with no gene match: 7. The CDR3 DNA is TGTGCCAGTAGTACACGGGGACAGCTTTACGAGCAGTACTTC. Encoded protein: CASSTRGQLYEQYF.

With regard to this clone: At one of its ends the junction is not consistent with the germline gene, which may arise from a read error. The chain uses TRBV7-9 and TRBJ1-3; a weak D match, TRBD1 (5 bases). The CDR3 is 17 amino acids. Germline loops: CDR1 SEHNR, CDR2 FQNEAQ (reference sequence). CDR3 DNA sequence: TGTTCCAGCAGCTTACGGCGGTTCGGGGGCTCTGGAAACACCATATATTTT. As protein: CSSSLRRFGGSGNTIYF.

This rearrangement joins TRBV15 to TRBJ1-2; 9 bases are a match to TRBD1. CDR1 is LNHNV, CDR2 YYDKDF, per germline (reference sequence). The J segment lost 7 bases and the V segment lost 0 bases, leaving 15 bases of the junction unmatched. The CDR3 loop spans 18 amino acids. The CDR3 loop reads CATSRDTVLGGQGRGYTF. The CDR3, as DNA: TGTGCCACCAGCAGAGATACTGTGCTTGGGGGACAGGGTCGTGGCTACACCTTC.

The chain employs TRBV7-9 and TRBJ1-2, with D tentatively TRBD1 (5 bases). The CDR3 sequence is 12 residues long. V lost 1 base, J lost 7 bases, and 7 bases lay in between. Germline V CDR1 and CDR2: SEHNR, FQNEAQ (reference sequence). The CDR3 coding sequence is TGTGCCAGCAGCTTAGTTCAGGGTGGCTACACCTTC. The encoded protein is CASSLVQGGYTF. Full variable domain (missing parts from reference TRBV7-9 and TRBJ1-2): DTGVSQNPRHKITKRGQNVTFRCDPISEHNRLYWYRQTLGQGPEFLTYFQNEAQLEKSRLLSDRFSAERPKGSFSTLEIQRTEQGDSAMYLCASSLVQGGYTFGSGTRLTVV.

This chain connects TRBV5-8 to TRBJ1-4; D unresolved. The CDR3 runs to 14 residues. CDR1 is SGHTS, CDR2 YDEGEE, per germline. The V end lost 4 bases, the J end lost 0 bases, and 7 bases lay between the germline ends. CDR3 sequence: CASSTPATNEKLFF. The CDR3 DNA follows: TGTGCCAGCAGCACCCCAGCAACTAATGAAAAACTGTTTTTT.

There are a few counts of this clone. This chain links TRBV9 with TRBJ2-1, with 7 bases aligning to TRBD1. Germline CDR1 and CDR2: SGDLS and YYNGEE. J gave up 4 bases and V 6 bases, and 10 bases lay outside the gene matches. The CDR3 contains 15 residues. CDR3 DNA sequence: TGTGCCAGCATCTCCCGTGGGGACAGTTACAATGAGCAGTTCTTC. Its translation: CASISRGDSYNEQFF.

The CDR3 region has the DNA TGTGCCAGTTTAGCGGGAGGGACAGATACGCAGTATTTT. Its translation: CASLAGGTDTQYF. The J gene is TRBJ2-3, the V gene TRBV2; 11 positions agree with TRBD2. Unmatched junction bases numbered 2, after V lost 9 bases and J lost 3 bases. This CDR3 has 13 residues. Germline loops: CDR1 SNHLY, CDR2 FYNNEI.

V usage is TRBV18 and J usage is TRBJ1-6; D is possibly TRBD1 (6 bases). CDR3 length equals 16 residues. Germline CDR1 KGHSH, CDR2 LQKENI. V lost 3 bases and J lost 8, with 17 bases in between. CDR3 sequence reads: CASSPYKAGEYSPLHF. As DNA, the CDR3 is TGTGCCAGCTCACCGTATAAGGCAGGGGAGTATTCACCCCTCCACTTT.

CDR3 bases: TGTGCCAGCAGCTTAACGTCCGGGACTAGCATCACAGATACGCAGTATTTT. Translated, it gives CASSLTSGTSITDTQYF. The V and J genes are TRBV7-2 and TRBJ2-3; 9 bases are a match to TRBD2. Germline CDR1 and CDR2: SGHTA and FQGNSA. J gave up 2 bases and V 2 bases, and 8 bases lay outside the gene matches. This CDR3 region has 17 residues. Drawing the rest from reference TRBV7-2 and TRBJ2-3, the complete variable domain is GAGVSQSPSNKVTEKGKDVELRCDPISGHTALYWYRQSLGQGLEFLIYFQGNSAPDKSGLPSDRFSAERTGGSVSTLTIQRTQQEDSAVYLCASSLTSGTSITDTQYFGPGTRLTVL.

J is TRBJ2-5 and V is TRBV7-9, with 8 bases that match TRBD1. The last part of the DNA fits TRBJ2-7 better; the J call may be wrong. Germline CDR1 SEHNR, CDR2 FQNEAQ (reference sequence). The CDR3 has 15 residues. In nucleotides, the CDR3 is TGTGCCAGCAGCCGGTCCGGGACAGGTCCCTACGAGCAGTACTTC. It specifies CASSRSGTGPYEQYF.

The CDR3: CASMVTGDHNYGYTF. CDR3 nucleotides: TGTGCCAGTATGGTAACAGGGGACCATAACTATGGCTACACCTTC. The chain combines TRBV19 with TRBJ1-2; 7 nucleotides line up with TRBD1. The CDR3 covers 15 residues. Per the germline V gene, CDR1 is LNHDA and CDR2 is SQIVND (reference sequence). Trimming removed 7 bases from V and 1 base from J; junction bases left unmatched: 9. Drawing the rest from reference TRBV19 and TRBJ1-2, the complete variable domain is DGGITQSPKYLFRKEGQNVTLSCEQNLNHDAMYWYRQDPGQGLRLIYYSQIVNDFQKGDIAEGYSVSREKKESFPLTVTSAQKNPTAFYLCASMVTGDHNYGYTFGSGTRLTVV.

In the case of this clone: A read error may account for a junction end that differs from germline. The gene calls are TRBV4-1 and TRBJ1-2; maybe TRBD1 (6 bases). In germline, CDR1 is MGHRA, CDR2 YSYEKL. The CDR3 sequence is 16 residues long. CDR3 in DNA: TGCGCCAGCAGCCAAGGGGGCGGGGGCGCAAACTATGGCTACCCCTTC. Translated: CASSQGGGGANYGYPF.

The rearrangement uses TRBV21-1 and TRBJ2-7; no check of the table's D call, TRBD2, against the DNA was made. TRBV21-1 is classified as a pseudogene. CDR3 length: 17 amino acids. The CDR3 protein is CASSRSLRELPPRLQVF. The CDR3 DNA reads TGTGCCAGCAGCAGGTCGCTGAGGGAGCTTCCTCCTCGTCTCCAAGTTTTC.

The chain employs TRBV5-1 and TRBJ2-1; the D gene is possibly TRBD2 (6 bases). Germline-derived CDR1 and CDR2 are SGHRS and YFSETQ. The CDR3 has 16 residues. Trimming removed 0 bases from V and 4 bases from J, with 14 bases in between. The CDR3 nucleotides are TGCGCCAGCAGCTTGGGAGGCGGGATGGGTTACAATGAGCAGTTCTTC. This translates into CASSLGGGMGYNEQFF.

This clone was found once. This chain uses TRBV5-1 with TRBJ2-7; weak D call: TRBD2 (6 bases). Looked up from germline, CDR1 is SGHRS and CDR2 is YFSETQ. The V gene lost 6 bases and the J gene lost 0 bases, with 19 bases spanning the gap. The CDR3 consists of 16 residues. CDR3 loop: CASKLSPQRVSYEQYF. CDR3 coding DNA: TGCGCCAGCAAGCTTTCACCCCAGCGGGTCTCCTACGAGCAGTACTTC.

This chain uses TRBV4-2 with TRBJ2-7; 8 nucleotides align to TRBD1. The germline V gene has CDR1 LGHNA and CDR2 YNFKEQ. The V gene end was trimmed by 0 bases and the J gene end by 3 bases; junction bases not matched to a gene: 4. This CDR3 has 15 amino acids. CDR3 protein: CASSQDLQGGYEQYF. The CDR3 nucleotides are TGTGCCAGCAGCCAAGACCTACAGGGGGGCTACGAGCAGTACTTC.

V usage is TRBV29-1 and J usage is TRBJ1-2; TRBD1 matches 9 bases. V shed 6 bases, J shed 5 bases, and the junction held 4 bases outside the gene matches. The length of the CDR3 is 12 residues. From germline, CDR1 is SQVTM and CDR2 ANQGSEA. This chain's CDR3 is CSVADRGYGYTF. CDR3 bases: TGCAGCGTCGCGGACAGGGGATATGGCTACACCTTC.

This clone was counted once. The CDR3 loop is CASRSGTGGRQPQHF. CDR3 coding DNA: TGTGCCAGCAGGAGTGGGACAGGGGGCCGTCAGCCCCAGCATTTT. The chain combines TRBV6-5 with TRBJ1-5, with 12 nucleotides matching TRBD1. CDR3 length: 15 amino acids. V was clipped by 6 bases and J by 6 bases; unmatched bases: 6. Germline V CDR1 and CDR2: MNHEY, SVGAGI.

This clone was seen a handful of times. CDR3 sequence reads: CASSFGNTEAFF. The CDR3 bases are TGTGCCAGCAGCTTCGGGAACACTGAAGCTTTCTTT. The chain uses TRBV11-2 and TRBJ1-1; D is ambiguous. Germline V gene sequence: CDR1 SGHAT, CDR2 FQNNGV. The CDR3 is 12 amino acids. The V end lost 3 bases, the J end lost 1 base, and 3 bases lay between the germline ends.

The V call is TRBV5-1, the J call TRBJ1-6, with a tentative D call TRBD1 (5 bases). CDR1 SGHRS and CDR2 YFSETQ come from the germline V gene. This CDR3 is built from 15 residues. V was trimmed by 0 bases and J by 6 bases, leaving 10 bases between them. The CDR3 DNA reads TGCGCCAGCAGCTTGGCTGGGCAGGGTAATTCACCCCTCCACTTT. It is translated as CASSLAGQGNSPLHF.

The chain carries TRBV5-1 and TRBJ2-5; D is perhaps TRBD2 (5 bases). The V gene lost 4 bases and the J gene lost 3 bases, with 13 bases spanning the gap. The CDR3 spans 14 residues. CDR1 is SGHRS, CDR2 YFSETQ, per germline. CDR3: CASSAGGHEETQYF. The CDR3 nucleotides read TGCGCCAGCAGCGCCGGCGGGCACGAAGAGACCCAGTACTTC.